These 30 T cell receptor beta chains were sequenced from one sample in a study of Ad26.COV2.S vaccination and SARS-CoV-2 variants. Measured with immunoSEQ multiplex PCR; TCRdb has only the in-frame clones, and not every one. The table lists over 350,000 clones, 88% of them singletons, with 3.5% in the top ten. The treatment was: some 20 received Ad26.COV2.S at low or high dose, single or two shots; a few received placebo; per-sample allocation not given. Sampling happened 63 days after the first vaccine or placebo injection. The sequences come from peripheral blood, collected in a trial of Ad26.COV2.S vaccine versus placebo. The receptors stem from a person between 18 and 65 years old who received the Ad26.COV2.S COVID-19 vaccine or a placebo.

This clone has just a few counts. The rearrangement uses TRBV11-2 and TRBJ2-7, with D hard to call. The CDR3 is made up of 13 amino acids. Germline-derived CDR1 and CDR2 are SGHAT and FQNNGV. Trimming removed 2 bases from V and 2 bases from J, with 7 bases in between. The CDR3 is CASSLLGTYEQYF. For the CDR3, the DNA is TGTGCCAGCAGCTTACTGGGGACCTACGAGCAGTACTTC.

This chain uses TRBV6-5 with TRBJ1-1; D remains unclear. The CDR3 loop spans 13 amino acids. Looked up from germline, CDR1 is MNHEY and CDR2 is SVGAGI. V lost 6 bases and J lost 1, with 9 bases in between. This CDR3 is CASRAGWNTEAFF. The CDR3, as DNA: TGTGCCAGCAGAGCAGGCTGGAACACTGAAGCTTTCTTT.

V is TRBV5-4 and J is TRBJ1-1; D gene ambiguous. V was cut by 0 bases and J by 4 bases, with 1 base left in between. Germline values: CDR1 SGHNT, CDR2 YYREEE (reference sequence). This CDR3 has 11 amino acids. The DNA of the CDR3 is TGTGCCAGCAGCTTGGTCACTGAAGCTTTCTTT. This translates into CASSLVTEAFF.

This clone was observed a few times. The gene calls are TRBV7-8 and TRBJ1-3; D perhaps matches TRBD1 (6 bases). This CDR3 has 13 residues. Germline V gene data show CDR1 as SGHVS and CDR2 as FQNEAQ. Trimming stripped 6 bases from V and 11 bases from J, with 17 bases between. CDR3 sequence reads: CASSAGGEVPIYF. In DNA, the CDR3 is TGTGCCAGCAGTGCTGGGGGCGAAGTCCCCATATATTTT. Based on the CDR3 plus reference TRBV7-8 and TRBJ1-3, the full variable domain is GAGVSQSPRYKVAKRGQDVALRCDPISGHVSLFWYQQALGQGPEFLTYFQNEAQLDKSGLPSDRFFAERPEGSVSTLKIQRTQQEDSAVYLCASSAGGEVPIYFGEGSWLTVV.

Worth noting for this clone: Other DNA sequences in this specimen translate into the identical CDR3. This sequence joins TRBV5-6 and TRBJ2-5; D is undetermined. The germline V and J ends were trimmed by 0 bases and 5 bases, with 8 bases remaining between them. The germline V gene encodes CDR1 SGHDT and CDR2 YYEEEE. The length of the CDR3 is 13 residues. The CDR3 DNA sequence: TGTGCCAGCAGCTTGGGACCCCGGGAGACCCAGTACTTC. Its translation: CASSLGPRETQYF.

V usage is TRBV7-9 and J usage is TRBJ2-1; D not resolved. Germline loops: CDR1 SEHNR, CDR2 FQNEAQ (reference sequence). The germline V and J ends were trimmed by 1 base and 7 bases, with 14 bases remaining between them. The CDR3 loop spans 15 amino acids. The CDR3, as DNA: TGTGCCAGCAGCTTAGTGTCGTTGGACGGGAATGAGCAGTTCTTC. Protein: CASSLVSLDGNEQFF. The complete variable domain, with remaining parts taken from reference TRBV7-9 and TRBJ2-1, reads DTGVSQNPRHKITKRGQNVTFRCDPISEHNRLYWYRQTLGQGPEFLTYFQNEAQLEKSRLLSDRFSAERPKGSFSTLEIQRTEQGDSAMYLCASSLVSLDGNEQFFGPGTRLTVL.

This chain joins TRBV27 and TRBJ2-3; D remains ambiguous. With 4 bases removed from V and 7 bases from J, the gap between germline ends came to 9 bases. The CDR3 spans 12 residues. The germline gives CDR1 MNHEY, CDR2 SMNVEV (reference sequence). The DNA for the CDR3 is TGTGCCAGCAGTTCGTACGGTCATACGCAGTATTTT. Translated, it gives CASSSYGHTQYF.

The genes are TRBV5-1 and TRBJ1-1; TRBD1 is a possible D gene (5 bases). CDR1 is SGHRS and CDR2 is YFSETQ in the germline V gene. The CDR3 totals 14 residues. V was shortened by 5 bases and J by 0 bases, with 11 bases between the two germline ends. For the CDR3, the DNA is TGCGCCAGCAGACCCGGGACGGTGAACACTGAAGCTTTCTTT. It yields the protein CASRPGTVNTEAFF.

The genes are TRBV19 and TRBJ1-4, with 8 bases that match TRBD1. CDR1 LNHDA and CDR2 SQIVND come from the germline V gene (reference sequence). V lost 3 bases to trimming and J lost 8 bases; unmatched junction nucleotides: 8. The length of the CDR3 is 15 residues. The CDR3 is CASSIADRVGEKLFF. In DNA, the CDR3 is TGTGCCAGTAGTATTGCGGACAGGGTTGGCGAAAAACTGTTTTTT. Full variable domain (rest looked up from reference TRBV19 and TRBJ1-4): DGGITQSPKYLFRKEGQNVTLSCEQNLNHDAMYWYRQDPGQGLRLIYYSQIVNDFQKGDIAEGYSVSREKKESFPLTVTSAQKNPTAFYLCASSIADRVGEKLFFGSGTQLSVL.

The gene calls are TRBV6-5 and TRBJ1-5; D unresolved. Per germline, CDR1 MNHEY and CDR2 SVGAGI. This CDR3 spans 15 amino acids. Trimming stripped 6 bases from V and 0 bases from J, with 12 bases between. This CDR3 reads CASRRTQYSNQPQHF. CDR3 sequence (DNA): TGTGCCAGCAGGAGAACACAGTATAGCAATCAGCCCCAGCATTTT.

V and J are TRBV3-1 (or the pseudogene TRBV3-2) and TRBJ1-1; D ambiguous. Trimming took off 1 base at V and 5 bases at J, with 8 bases between the two ends. Germline V lookup: CDR1 LGHDT, CDR2 YNNKEL (reference sequence). This CDR3 comprises 13 residues. In nucleotides, the CDR3 is TGTGCCAGCAGCCAAGCCTATGGGACTGAAGCTTTCTTT. Its protein is CASSQAYGTEAFF.

This chain uses TRBV9 with TRBJ1-2; D not resolved. The germline V and J ends were trimmed by 4 bases and 9 bases, with 13 bases remaining between them. Germline V lookup: CDR1 SGDLS, CDR2 YYNGEE. CDR3 length equals 12 residues. CDR3 sequence (DNA): TGTGCCAGCAGCAAAGAAGTGGGGAGCTACACCTTC. This codes for CASSKEVGSYTF. Drawing the rest from reference TRBV9 and TRBJ1-2, the complete variable domain is DSGVTQTPKHLITATGQRVTLRCSPRSGDLSVYWYQQSLDQGLQFLIQYYNGEERAKGNILERFSAQQFPDLHSELNLSSLELGDSALYFCASSKEVGSYTFGSGTRLTVV.

This clone was detected only once. CDR3 residues: CASSSRGKNTGELFF. CDR3 in DNA: TGTGCCAGCTCATCCAGGGGGAAGAACACCGGGGAGCTGTTTTTT. This chain joins TRBV18 and TRBJ2-2; the match to TRBD1 covers 7 bases. Germline lookup yields CDR1 KGHSH and CDR2 LQKENI. This CDR3 has 15 amino acids. V was pared by 5 bases and J by 1 base, with 4 bases of the junction left unmatched.

The rearrangement uses TRBV10-3 and TRBJ1-6; TRBD1 aligns across 7 bases. This CDR3 comprises 13 residues. With 5 bases clipped from V and 10 bases from J, the junction kept 5 bases outside the gene matches. Germline CDR1 ENHRY, CDR2 SYGVKD. The CDR3, as DNA: TGTGCCATCAGTAGAACAGGGGAGTCACCCCTCCACTTT. This gives the protein CAISRTGESPLHF.

The chain recombines TRBV3-1 (or the pseudogene TRBV3-2) with TRBJ2-7; D may be TRBD1 or TRBD2 (6 bases each). The CDR3 consists of 19 residues. The germline V gene encodes CDR1 LGHDT and CDR2 YNNKEL (reference sequence). The germline V and J ends were trimmed by 2 bases and 4 bases, with 27 bases remaining between them. CDR3 residues: CASSQKLQGGSSSPYEQYF. The CDR3 coding sequence is TGTGCCAGCAGCCAAAAACTTCAAGGGGGGAGCTCATCCCCTTACGAGCAGTACTTC.

The V call is TRBV6-4, the J call TRBJ1-2; 8 nucleotides match TRBD1. Germline trimming cut 2 bases from V and 2 bases from J; bases unmatched to any gene: 4. The CDR3 has 15 residues. The germline V gene has CDR1 MRHNA and CDR2 SNTAGT. CDR3 nucleotides: TGTGCCAGCAGTGACGATCCAGGGGGCAACTATGGCTACACCTTC. This codes for CASSDDPGGNYGYTF.

The gene calls are TRBV5-1 and TRBJ2-3, with D perhaps matching TRBD1 or TRBD2 (6 bases each). V dropped 5 bases and J dropped 1 base, with 23 bases sitting between them. The germline gives CDR1 SGHRS, CDR2 YFSETQ. This CDR3 region has 18 residues. The CDR3 is CASSPGSGGGLRTDTQYF. CDR3 sequence (DNA): TGCGCCAGCAGTCCAGGATCGGGTGGGGGGCTTCGCACAGATACGCAGTATTTT.

The rearrangement joins TRBV3-1 (or the pseudogene TRBV3-2) to TRBJ2-2, with D hard to call. V lost 0 bases and J lost 4, with 6 bases in between. CDR3 length: 14 residues. Germline values: CDR1 LGHDT, CDR2 YNNKEL (reference sequence). Written as DNA, the CDR3 is TGTGCCAGCAGCCAAGAGGTGTTCACCGGGGAGCTGTTTTTT. Protein: CASSQEVFTGELFF.

The chain uses TRBV6-5 and TRBJ1-3; D call uncertain. The CDR3 is 13 residues long. Trimming cost V 8 bases and J 4 bases, with 12 bases left between them. Germline-derived CDR1 and CDR2 are MNHEY and SVGAGI. The CDR3 bases are TGTGCCAGCCAAAGGGTTGACGGAAACACCATATATTTT. It encodes CASQRVDGNTIYF.

V usage is TRBV24-1 and J usage is TRBJ1-1; D ambiguous. Germline V gene sequence: CDR1 KGHDR, CDR2 SFDVKD. V was cut by 2 bases and J by 1 base, with 13 bases left in between. The length of the CDR3 is 16 residues. The CDR3 reads CATSDCRKDPNTEAFF. The DNA for the CDR3 is TGTGCCACCAGTGATTGCCGAAAGGACCCGAACACTGAAGCTTTCTTT.

The chain combines TRBV18 with TRBJ1-1, with no clear D. Germline lookup yields CDR1 KGHSH and CDR2 LQKENI. V lost 3 bases and J lost 7, with 6 bases in between. The CDR3 spans 11 residues. The CDR3 DNA reads as TGTGCCAGCTCACCGGGCCTTGAAGCTTTCTTT. Translation gives CASSPGLEAFF. The full variable domain, in which reference TRBV18 and TRBJ1-1 provide the parts outside the CDR3, is NAGVMQNPRHLVRRRGQEARLRCSPMKGHSHVYWYRQLPEEGLKFMVYLQKENIIDESGMPKERFSAEFPKEGPSILRIQQVVRGDSAAYFCASSPGLEAFFGQGTRLTVV.

This clone was seen a few times. V and J are TRBV9 and TRBJ1-6; no definite D call. This CDR3 region has 13 residues. With 0 bases removed from V and 7 bases from J, the gap between germline ends came to 5 bases. From germline, CDR1 is SGDLS and CDR2 YYNGEE. Written as DNA, the CDR3 is TGTGCCAGCAGCGTAGAGTCGAATTCACCCCTCCACTTT. This sequence encodes CASSVESNSPLHF.

The chain combines TRBV27 with TRBJ2-7; a possible D gene is TRBD1 (5 bases). Between the trimmed V and J ends, which lost 6 bases and 5 bases, there was a span of 11 bases. The CDR3 length is 12 residues. CDR1 and CDR2 from the germline V gene are MNHEY and SMNVEV (reference sequence). The CDR3 coding sequence is TGTGCCAGCAGCAACAGGTTCGACGAGCAGTACTTC. Translation: CASSNRFDEQYF.

The rearrangement uses TRBV5-5 and TRBJ1-2; TRBD1 aligns across 7 bases. Germline V CDR1 and CDR2: SGHKS, YYEKEE (reference sequence). This CDR3 comprises 16 residues. The trim removed 5 bases at V and 3 bases at J, leaving 13 bases unmatched. The DNA of the CDR3 is TGTGCCAGCAGTCGGGACAGCGGCGACCCGGACTATGGCTACACCTTC. Translated, it gives CASSRDSGDPDYGYTF.

This sequence joins TRBV28 and TRBJ1-4, with D hard to call. The CDR3 sequence is 15 residues long. Trimming shortened V by 4 bases and J by 0 bases, and 9 bases separated the two germline ends. CDR1 and CDR2 from the germline V gene are MDHEN and SYDVKM. CDR3 loop: CASSSTYATNEKLFF. The CDR3, as DNA: TGTGCCAGCAGTTCCACGTATGCAACTAATGAAAAACTGTTTTTT.

This chain joins TRBV12-3 or TRBV12-4 and TRBJ2-7, with D unresolved. The CDR3 sequence is 12 residues long. Trimming stripped 3 bases from V and 2 bases from J, with 5 bases between. The CDR3 loop reads CASSFRTYEQYF. CDR3 sequence (DNA): TGTGCCAGCAGTTTTCGAACCTACGAGCAGTACTTC.

The chain employs TRBV10-1 and TRBJ2-1; TRBD1 is a possible D gene (5 bases). Germline loops: CDR1 WNHNN, CDR2 SYGVQD (reference sequence). The CDR3 extends over 13 amino acids. V was shortened by 7 bases and J by 5 bases, with 12 bases between the two germline ends. This CDR3 is CASNEGANNEQFF. CDR3 nucleotide sequence: TGCGCCAGCAATGAAGGGGCTAACAATGAGCAGTTCTTC.

The genes are TRBV7-8 and TRBJ1-1; 7 bases line up with TRBD1. Germline V gene data show CDR1 as SGHVS and CDR2 as FQNEAQ. V lost 6 bases, J lost 5 bases, and 9 bases stayed unmatched. This CDR3 spans 14 amino acids. The CDR3 reads CASSSQGGVTEAFF. CDR3 nucleotide sequence: TGTGCCAGCAGTTCCCAGGGGGGGGTAACTGAAGCTTTCTTT.

V and J are TRBV6-5 and TRBJ1-1; D is unresolved. V lost 6 bases and J lost 14, with 22 bases in between. This CDR3 spans 13 amino acids. The germline gives CDR1 MNHEY, CDR2 SVGAGI. CDR3 DNA: TGTGCCAGCAGGGATACTGTTGACACGATGGAGTTCTTT. Translated: CASRDTVDTMEFF.

This clone was observed a single time. The chain carries TRBV7-9 and TRBJ2-1; 11 bases are a match to TRBD2. The CDR3 has 17 amino acids. After removal of 5 bases from V and 4 bases from J, the junction contained 10 bases not matched to a gene. Germline lookup yields CDR1 SEHNR and CDR2 FQNEAQ (reference sequence). The CDR3: CASSPWLAGGLYNEQFF. As DNA, the CDR3 is TGTGCCAGCAGCCCCTGGCTAGCGGGGGGTCTTTACAATGAGCAGTTCTTC. The variable domain in full, with the rest retrieved from reference TRBV7-9 and TRBJ2-1, is DTGVSQNPRHKITKRGQNVTFRCDPISEHNRLYWYRQTLGQGPEFLTYFQNEAQLEKSRLLSDRFSAERPKGSFSTLEIQRTEQGDSAMYLCASSPWLAGGLYNEQFFGPGTRLTVL.